A selection of T cell receptor beta chains follows, all from one sample in a study of cytomegalovirus exposure and HLA in healthy donors. Produced via immunoSEQ multiplex PCR; TCRdb's table is partial and in-frame only. The sample consists of 150,000 to 200,000 clones, roughly 82% of them appearing once. The sample taken for sequencing was PBMCs. The receptors stem from a young woman in good health and CMV-seronegative. Each CDR3 is given with its conserved first and last residue. A D gene is named only where the DNA matches it firmly. Expanded clones are given a class, and other clones once, few, many or no size at all.

j_gene	d_gene	abundance	v_gene	CDR3aa	CDR3nt
TRBJ2-1	TRBD2	-	TRBV7-3	CASSRDYNNEQFF	TGTGCCAGCAGCCGGGACTATAACAATGAGCAGTTCTTC
TRBJ2-6	TRBD1	-	TRBV28	CASRTGVSGANVLTF	TGTGCCAGCAGAACAGGGGTCTCTGGGGCCAACGTCCTGACTTTC
TRBJ1-1	TRBD1	-	TRBV6-1	CASSKTGGITEAFF	TGTGCCAGCTCCAAGACAGGGGGCATCACTGAAGCTTTCTTT
TRBJ2-7	-	-	TRBV4-2	CASSQARTTMGVEQYF	TGTGCCAGCAGCCAGGCCCGAACGACCATGGGAGTCGAGCAGTACTTC
TRBJ2-5	-	-	TRBV6-6	CASSYPMEGAETQYF	TGTGCCAGCAGTTACCCCATGGAGGGGGCAGAGACCCAGTACTTC
TRBJ1-5	-	-	TRBV6-1	CASSELAGYPNQPQHF	TGTGCCAGCAGTGAATTGGCAGGATACCCCAATCAGCCCCAGCATTTT
TRBJ2-7	-	-	TRBV5-5	CASSLAESGPVREQYF	TGTGCCAGCAGCTTGGCCGAGTCAGGCCCCGTAAGGGAGCAGTACTTC
TRBJ2-3	TRBD1	-	TRBV7-7	CASSLDRGADTQYF	TGTGCTAGCAGCTTAGACAGGGGCGCAGATACGCAGTATTTT
TRBJ2-1	TRBD1	-	TRBV7-8	CASSLDRGEYNEQFF	TGTGCCAGCAGTTTGGACAGGGGGGAATACAATGAGCAGTTCTTC
TRBJ1-4	-	-	TRBV14	CASSQDPRTTATNEKLFF	TGTGCCAGCAGCCAAGATCCCAGAACCACCGCAACTAATGAAAAACTGTTTTTT
TRBJ1-1	-	-	TRBV30	CAWSVRPWLGGTEAFF	TGTGCCTGGAGTGTACGGCCGTGGTTGGGAGGCACTGAAGCTTTCTTT
TRBJ1-2	-	few	TRBV4-2	CASSQVGEGSNYGYTF	TGTGCCAGCAGCCAAGTGGGTGAGGGATCGAACTATGGCTACACCTTC
TRBJ1-2	-	-	TRBV6-1	CASKTMTDFYGYTF	TGTGCCAGCAAAACAATGACAGATTTCTATGGCTACACCTTC
TRBJ1-2	TRBD1	-	TRBV7-9	CASSSGRDREDYGYTF	TGTGCCAGCAGCTCGGGAAGGGACAGGGAGGACTATGGCTACACCTTC
TRBJ1-4	-	once	TRBV12-5	CASGQRQNEKLFF	TGTGCTAGTGGCCAGAGACAAAATGAAAAACTGTTTTTT
TRBJ1-4	-	-	TRBV5-6	CASSTTEKLFF	TGTGCCAGCAGCACAACCGAAAAACTGTTTTTT
TRBJ1-2	TRBD1	-	TRBV29-1	CSVEEGQGILCGYTF	TGCAGCGTTGAAGAGGGACAGGGAATATTATGTGGCTACACCTTC
TRBJ1-2	-	-	TRBV30	CAWNRDGYTF	TGTGCCTGGAACAGGGATGGCTACACCTTC
TRBJ1-2	TRBD1	-	TRBV7-2	CASSLAGTGVYGYTF	TGTGCCAGCAGCTTAGCCGGGACAGGGGTATATGGCTACACCTTC
TRBJ1-2	-	-	TRBV5-6	CASSQAGQTTNYGYTF	TGTGCCAGCAGTCAGGCTGGGCAGACTACTAACTATGGCTACACCTTC
TRBJ1-1	TRBD1	-	TRBV5-8	CASSLRTGLEAFF	TGTGCCAGCAGCTTGAGGACAGGGCTGGAAGCTTTCTTT
TRBJ1-1	TRBD1	-	TRBV11-1	CASSSTGQIRTEAFF	TGTGCCAGCAGCTCCACGGGACAGATTCGCACTGAAGCTTTCTTT
TRBJ1-1	-	-	TRBV14	CASSQDQRLNTEAFF	TGTGCCAGCAGCCAAGATCAGCGCCTGAACACTGAAGCTTTCTTT
TRBJ2-5	TRBD2	-	TRBV29-1	CSARGGGQETQYF	TGCAGCGCACGTGGGGGGGGCCAAGAGACCCAGTACTTC
TRBJ1-5	TRBD1	-	TRBV6-6	CASEYDRGFNQPQHF	TGTGCCAGCGAATACGACAGGGGATTCAATCAGCCCCAGCATTTT
TRBJ2-7	TRBD2	few	TRBV5-4	CASSETSATYEQYF	TGTGCCAGCAGCGAGACTAGCGCAACCTACGAGCAGTACTTC
TRBJ1-5	TRBD1	-	TRBV6-1	CASSTTGFYQPQHF	TGTGCCAGCAGTACGACAGGGTTTTATCAGCCCCAGCATTTT
TRBJ1-2	TRBD1	-	TRBV28	CASSPGLGQGIVGYTF	TGTGCCAGCAGCCCAGGATTGGGACAGGGGATTGTTGGCTACACCTTC
TRBJ2-7	TRBD2	-	TRBV11-1	CASSLFRGEPYEQYF	TGTGCCAGCAGCTTATTTCGGGGGGAACCCTACGAGCAGTACTTC
TRBJ2-5	TRBD2	-	TRBV15	CATSRDRLAGVLETQYF	TGTGCCACCAGCAGAGATCGGCTAGCGGGAGTTTTAGAGACCCAGTACTTC
TRBJ2-2	-	-	TRBV10-3	CAISESSAEQGTGELFF	TGTGCCATCAGTGAGTCGTCGGCGGAACAGGGCACCGGGGAGCTGTTTTTT
TRBJ2-3	TRBD2	-	TRBV29-1	CSASGASGGTDTQYF	TGCAGCGCATCGGGTGCTAGCGGTGGCACAGATACGCAGTATTTT